These T cell receptor beta chains were read from a single sample in a study of identical twins. MiXCR, applied by TCRdb to the 5' RACE reads, yields one record per CDR3 protein. The repertoire includes 520,000 or so distinct CDR3 sequences, 22% of them detected once, and about 0.91% sits in the top ten. This same sample was also taken into another study, of T cells expressing NK-cell markers.

The specimen sequenced was CD4+ T cells sorted from blood. These receptors came from a woman between 18 and 30 years old in good health. The CDR3 runs from the conserved cysteine through the conserved F or W. D genes are given only for firm matches. Not every row has a clone size; where given, it reads once, few, many or a size class.

CDR3: CASSTRTGIYEQYF; DNA: TGTGCCAGCAGCACCCGGACAGGAATCTACGAGCAGTACTTC; J: TRBJ2-7; D: TRBD1; size: -; V: TRBV6-2/TRBV6-3
CDR3: CASSLRSGRETFSGANVLTF; DNA: TGTGCCAGCAGCTTAAGGAGCGGGAGGGAAACTTTCTCTGGGGCCAACGTCCTGACTTTC; J: TRBJ2-6; D: TRBD2; size: -; V: TRBV11-2
CDR3: CSVDLGARGYTF; DNA: TGCAGCGTTGACCTGGGGGCTCGTGGCTACACCTTC; J: TRBJ1-2; D: -; size: -; V: TRBV29-1
CDR3: CASSLALAGGWGETQYF; DNA: TGTGCCAGCAGCTTAGCCTTAGCGGGAGGATGGGGAGAGACCCAGTACTTC; J: TRBJ2-5; D: TRBD2; size: -; V: TRBV9
CDR3: CASSFSGRVYNEQFF; DNA: TGTGCCAGCAGCTTTAGCGGGAGAGTCTACAATGAGCAGTTCTTC; J: TRBJ2-1; D: TRBD2; size: many; V: TRBV7-2
CDR3: CSARAVHREQFF; DNA: TGCAGTGCTAGAGCGGTTCACCGAGAGCAGTTCTTC; J: TRBJ2-1; D: -; size: -; V: TRBV20-1
CDR3: CASSQDLMNTEAFF; DNA: TGTGCCAGCAGCCAAGATCTAATGAACACTGAAGCTTTCTTT; J: TRBJ1-1; D: -; size: -; V: TRBV3-1
CDR3: CASSENTVGEQFF; DNA: TGTGCCAGCAGTGAAAATACAGTCGGTGAGCAGTTCTTC; J: TRBJ2-1; D: -; size: few; V: TRBV25-1
CDR3: CASSPQGELAKNIQYF; DNA: TGTGCCAGCTCACCCCAGGGAGAGCTAGCCAAAAACATTCAGTACTTC; J: TRBJ2-4; D: -; size: few; V: TRBV18
CDR3: CSPGGGRAETQYF; DNA: TGCAGTCCTGGGGGTGGGAGGGCCGAGACCCAGTACTTC; J: TRBJ2-5; D: TRBD2; size: few; V: TRBV20-1
CDR3: CSASLSANYGYTF; DNA: TGCAGTGCTAGTCTCTCGGCCAACTATGGCTACACCTTC; J: TRBJ1-2; D: -; size: few; V: TRBV20-1
CDR3: CAITSGREEDTQYF; DNA: TGTGCCATCACTAGCGGGAGGGAAGAAGATACGCAGTATTTT; J: TRBJ2-3; D: TRBD2; size: few; V: TRBV10-3
CDR3: CASSLNRPVGRLF; DNA: TGTGCCAGCAGTTTAAATCGACCCGTGGGTCGATTGTTT; J: TRBJ1-1; D: -; size: -; V: TRBV12-3/TRBV12-4
CDR3: CSARAPVNQPQHF; DNA: TGCAGTGCCCGGGCCCCGGTGAATCAGCCCCAGCATTTT; J: TRBJ1-5; D: -; size: -; V: TRBV20-1
CDR3: CASSPWTGEDTEAFF; DNA: TGTGCCAGCAGCCCCTGGACAGGGGAAGACACTGAAGCTTTCTTT; J: TRBJ1-1; D: TRBD1; size: -; V: TRBV5-6
CDR3: CSAQGLAARETQYF; DNA: TGCAGCGCCCAGGGACTAGCGGCAAGAGAGACCCAGTACTTC; J: TRBJ2-5; D: TRBD2; size: -; V: TRBV29-1
CDR3: CASSLVDYNEQFF; DNA: TGCGCCAGCAGCTTGGTAGACTACAATGAGCAGTTCTTC; J: TRBJ2-1; D: -; size: few; V: TRBV5-1
CDR3: CASSLGLAGPTDTQYF; DNA: TGCGCCAGCAGCCTTGGACTAGCGGGGCCCACAGATACGCAGTATTTT; J: TRBJ2-3; D: TRBD2; size: many; V: TRBV4-3
CDR3: CASRHRGTRVAREQNTGELFF; DNA: TGTGCCAGCAGACACAGGGGCACCCGTGTAGCGAGGGAACAGAACACCGGGGAGCTGTTTTTT; J: TRBJ2-2; D: TRBD1; size: few; V: TRBV27
CDR3: CATRLRAEQYF; DNA: TGTGCCACCAGACTCCGCGCCGAGCAGTACTTC; J: TRBJ2-7; D: -; size: -; V: TRBV6-2/TRBV6-3
CDR3: CASSVEARGGYTF; DNA: TGTGCCAGCAGCGTAGAAGCCCGGGGTGGCTACACCTTC; J: TRBJ1-2; D: -; size: few; V: TRBV9
CDR3: CASNTLDSPNTEAFF; DNA: TGTGCCAGCAACACCCTGGACAGCCCGAACACTGAAGCTTTCTTT; J: TRBJ1-1; D: -; size: -; V: TRBV12-3/TRBV12-4
CDR3: CASSNAGTAYEQYF; DNA: TGTGCCAGCAGCAACGCCGGGACTGCCTACGAGCAGTACTTC; J: TRBJ2-7; D: -; size: -; V: TRBV6-2/TRBV6-3
CDR3: CASSLQGSGSYEQYF; DNA: TGTGCCAGCAGTTTACAGGGGAGCGGCTCCTACGAGCAGTACTTC; J: TRBJ2-7; D: -; size: -; V: TRBV28
CDR3: CASSYSASRLQFF; DNA: TGTGCCAGCAGTTACTCGGCGAGCCGTCTGCAGTTCTTC; J: TRBJ2-1; D: -; size: few; V: TRBV12-3/TRBV12-4
CDR3: CSARDRRWSYNEQFF; DNA: TGCAGTGCTAGAGATCGGCGGTGGTCCTACAATGAGCAGTTCTTC; J: TRBJ2-1; D: -; size: once; V: TRBV20-1
CDR3: CASSLRGESAVAFF; DNA: TGCGCCAGCAGCTTGAGAGGGGAAAGTGCCGTGGCTTTCTTT; J: TRBJ1-1; D: -; size: few; V: TRBV5-1
CDR3: CASSLRREKSYEQYF; DNA: TGCGCCAGCAGCTTGAGGCGGGAGAAGTCCTACGAGCAGTACTTC; J: TRBJ2-7; D: TRBD2; size: few; V: TRBV5-1
CDR3: CASSHGQGDNEQFF; DNA: TGCGCCAGCAGCCACGGACAGGGAGACAATGAGCAGTTCTTC; J: TRBJ2-1; D: TRBD1; size: few; V: TRBV5-1
CDR3: CASSPVTVAYEQYF; DNA: TGTGCCAGCAGCCCTGTGACAGTCGCCTACGAGCAGTACTTC; J: TRBJ2-7; D: -; size: -; V: TRBV7-9
CDR3: CASSLRAGLGETQYF; DNA: TGTGCCAGCAGCCTCAGGGCGGGCCTTGGGGAGACCCAGTACTTC; J: TRBJ2-5; D: -; size: few; V: TRBV7-8
CDR3: CASSQRTFKQFF; DNA: TGTGCCAGCAGCCAACGGACCTTTAAGCAGTTCTTC; J: TRBJ2-1; D: -; size: -; V: TRBV3-1
CDR3: CSASGANLNQPQHF; DNA: TGCAGTGCTAGTGGGGCCAACCTCAATCAGCCCCAGCATTTT; J: TRBJ1-5; D: -; size: few; V: TRBV20-1
CDR3: CSVVGGAMDSLSGYTF; DNA: TGCAGCGTTGTAGGGGGGGCGATGGACAGTTTGTCCGGCTACACCTTC; J: TRBJ1-2; D: -; size: -; V: TRBV29-1
CDR3: CASGFSGTGITGELFF; DNA: TGTGCCAGCGGTTTTTCCGGGACAGGAATCACCGGGGAGCTGTTTTTT; J: TRBJ2-2; D: TRBD1; size: -; V: TRBV12-3/TRBV12-4
CDR3: CSATRGIWDTEAFF; DNA: TGCAGTGCTACGAGAGGGATCTGGGACACTGAAGCTTTCTTT; J: TRBJ1-1; D: -; size: few; V: TRBV20-1
CDR3: CASSLFGGHYNEQFF; DNA: TGTGCCAGCAGCTTATTCGGGGGCCACTACAATGAGCAGTTCTTC; J: TRBJ2-1; D: -; size: few; V: TRBV7-2
CDR3: CSARDPGRYEQYF; DNA: TGCAGTGCTAGAGATCCAGGCCGCTACGAGCAGTACTTC; J: TRBJ2-7; D: -; size: -; V: TRBV20-1
CDR3: CSALLTTQRASYEQYF; DNA: TGCAGTGCCCTACTAACCACACAGCGGGCCTCCTACGAGCAGTACTTC; J: TRBJ2-7; D: -; size: few; V: TRBV20-1
CDR3: CASSFSGQNIQYF; DNA: TGCGCCAGCAGCTTCAGTGGACAAAACATTCAGTACTTC; J: TRBJ2-4; D: -; size: -; V: TRBV5-1
CDR3: CASSVLTGKHIQYF; DNA: TGTGCCAGCAGCGTGCTTACAGGGAAGCACATTCAGTACTTC; J: TRBJ2-4; D: -; size: -; V: TRBV7-9
CDR3: CASSEQTGGEQYF; DNA: TGCGCCAGCAGCGAACAGACAGGGGGCGAGCAGTACTTC; J: TRBJ2-7; D: TRBD1; size: few; V: TRBV5-1
CDR3: CASSPLPTGRLNTEAFF; DNA: TGTGCCAGCTCACCACTTCCTACGGGACGCTTGAACACTGAAGCTTTCTTT; J: TRBJ1-1; D: -; size: -; V: TRBV18
CDR3: CSASRQGGYNEQFF; DNA: TGCAGTGCTAGTCGACAGGGGGGATACAATGAGCAGTTCTTC; J: TRBJ2-1; D: TRBD1; size: -; V: TRBV20-1
CDR3: CSASSWDYGYTF; DNA: TGCAGTGCGAGCTCCTGGGACTATGGCTACACCTTC; J: TRBJ1-2; D: -; size: few; V: TRBV20-1
CDR3: CASRWGSEYTGELSF; DNA: TGTGCCAGCAGGTGGGGCAGTGAGTACACCGGGGAGCTGTCTTTT; J: TRBJ2-2; D: -; size: -; V: TRBV12-3/TRBV12-4
CDR3: CASSVGQGGQPQHF; DNA: TGTGCCAGCAGTGTCGGGCAGGGGGGACAGCCCCAGCATTTT; J: TRBJ1-5; D: TRBD1; size: many; V: TRBV6-1
CDR3: CASSPRPRTSNTEAFF; DNA: TGTGCCAGCTCACCCCGGCCCCGGACTTCGAACACTGAAGCTTTCTTT; J: TRBJ1-1; D: -; size: -; V: TRBV18
CDR3: CASSLDGAGTGANVLTF; DNA: TGCGCCAGCAGCTTGGATGGGGCGGGGACTGGGGCCAACGTCCTGACTTTC; J: TRBJ2-6; D: -; size: -; V: TRBV5-1
CDR3: CSAGRGPSNQPQHF; DNA: TGCAGTGCTGGCCGGGGGCCAAGCAATCAGCCCCAGCATTTT; J: TRBJ1-5; D: -; size: few; V: TRBV20-1
CDR3: CASSHSGHSPGYTF; DNA: TGTGCCAGCAGCCATTCGGGACACAGCCCGGGCTACACCTTC; J: TRBJ1-2; D: -; size: -; V: TRBV3-1
CDR3: CAISESNQGGGETQYF; DNA: TGTGCCATCAGTGAGTCGAATCAGGGTGGTGGAGAGACCCAGTACTTC; J: TRBJ2-5; D: -; size: -; V: TRBV10-3
CDR3: CSAKETREFF; DNA: TGCAGTGCTAAAGAGACTAGGGAGTTCTTC; J: TRBJ2-1; D: -; size: few; V: TRBV20-1